This T cell receptor beta chain was profiled in a study of post-analysis software for immune sequencing data. About the study: Courses of disease covered relapsing-remitting, secondary progressive and progressive-relapsing multiple sclerosis.

Comments on this clonotype: No antigen is known for it.

Every TCR beta cDNA library bore unique molecular identifiers. T cells numbering about 0.85 to 11 million yielded cDNA molecules that totaled about 500,000. MiXCR, run by TCRdb on the PCR reads, gives a single entry per CDR3 protein. This table holds about 500,000 distinct CDR3 sequences, nearly 45% found once. Whole-study results and caveats: There were roughly 5 TRBV segments more frequent in patients than controls, and TRBV5-6, TRBV5-1 and TRBV20-1 were among them. Multiple sclerosis patients showed significantly lower normalized Chao1 diversity than controls did. Co-batched samples clustered tightly together by F measure.

This CDR3 is 12 amino acids long. The germline V gene has CDR1 SGHTA and CDR2 FQGNSA. Germline trimming cut 5 bases from V and 10 bases from J; bases unmatched to any gene: 5. The chain employs TRBV7-2 and TRBJ2-1; 7 nucleotides match TRBD2. The material sequenced was blood. The clonotype originates from a girl under 18 with multiple sclerosis. Here the CDR3 reads CASSREVGEQFF. The CDR3 DNA reads as TGTGCCAGCAGCCGGGAGGTGGGCGAGCAGTTCTTC.